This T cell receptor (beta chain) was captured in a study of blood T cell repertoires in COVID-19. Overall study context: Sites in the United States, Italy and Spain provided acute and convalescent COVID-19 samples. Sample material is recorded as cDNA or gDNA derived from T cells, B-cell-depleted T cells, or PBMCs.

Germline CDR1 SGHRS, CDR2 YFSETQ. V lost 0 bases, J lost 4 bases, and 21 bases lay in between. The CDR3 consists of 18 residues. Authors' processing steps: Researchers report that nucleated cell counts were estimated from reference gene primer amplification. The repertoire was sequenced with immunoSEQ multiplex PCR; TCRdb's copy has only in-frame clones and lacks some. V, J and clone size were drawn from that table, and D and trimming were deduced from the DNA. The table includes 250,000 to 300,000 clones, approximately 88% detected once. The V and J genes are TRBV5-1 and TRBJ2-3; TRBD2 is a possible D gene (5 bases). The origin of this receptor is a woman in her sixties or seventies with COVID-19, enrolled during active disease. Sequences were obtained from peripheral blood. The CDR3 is CASSLVVLSDLVPDTQYF. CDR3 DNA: TGCGCCAGCAGCTTGGTTGTCCTTAGCGATCTTGTTCCAGATACGCAGTATTTT.